These T cell receptor beta chains were read from a single sample in a study of CD8 T cells in ankylosing spondylitis. TCRdb fed the 5' RACE reads into MiXCR, producing one record per CDR3 protein. This sample carries about 800,000 distinct CDR3 sequences, about 10% of them seen once, and the ten largest clones take approximately 0.46%. Specimen: blood, either unsorted or a sorted T cell fraction (not recorded which). The receptors were sampled from a male donor with ankylosing spondylitis. The CDR3 runs from the conserved cysteine through the conserved F or W. The D gene is left open where the match is weak. For some rows the clone size is stated as once, few or many, or as a class when expanded; others skip it.

D,V,J,size,CDR3,DNA
TRBD2,TRBV11-2,TRBJ2-3,NA,CASSPQTGGLTDTQYF,TGTGCCAGCAGCCCACAAACGGGGGGACTCACAGATACGCAGTATTTT
TRBD1,TRBV6-5,TRBJ2-7,NA,CASSYSSFTGANEQYF,TGTGCCAGCAGTTACTCTTCTTTTACAGGGGCGAACGAGCAGTACTTC
TRBD2,TRBV20-1,TRBJ2-1,few,CSATRTSGGEQFF,TGCAGTGCTACCAGGACTAGCGGGGGAGAGCAGTTCTTC
TRBD1,TRBV27,TRBJ1-2,few,CASSFRQGVAWNYGYTF,TGTGCCAGCAGTTTCCGACAGGGGGTGGCCTGGAACTATGGCTACACCTTC
NA,TRBV29-1,TRBJ2-1,many,CSADPSSYNEQFF,TGCAGCGCGGATCCCAGCTCCTACAATGAGCAGTTCTTC
TRBD2,TRBV20-1,TRBJ2-6,NA,CSAREPTGGSGANVLTF,TGCAGTGCTAGAGAACCGACGGGGGGCTCTGGGGCCAACGTCCTGACTTTC
TRBD1,TRBV5-6,TRBJ1-2,NA,CASSRQGASGYTF,TGTGCCAGCAGCCGACAGGGGGCCTCTGGCTACACCTTC
NA,TRBV28,TRBJ2-1,many,CASSFPDRQFF,TGTGCCAGCAGTTTCCCGGACCGGCAGTTCTTC
NA,TRBV24-1,TRBJ2-1,NA,CATSDFGPLGGEQFF,TGTGCCACCAGTGATTTCGGACCACTTGGGGGTGAGCAGTTCTTC
NA,TRBV20-1,TRBJ1-6,many,CSASPFNNSPLHF,TGCAGTGCTAGTCCTTTCAATAATTCACCCCTCCACTTT
TRBD1,TRBV5-5,TRBJ1-2,few,CASSLDVWDRVFRSGYTF,TGTGCCAGCAGCTTGGATGTTTGGGACAGGGTATTTCGTTCTGGCTACACCTTC
NA,TRBV5-6,TRBJ2-4,many,CASSPPLVEAKNIQYF,TGTGCCAGCAGCCCCCCGCTCGTTGAGGCCAAAAACATTCAGTACTTC
TRBD2,TRBV20-1,TRBJ2-3,many,CSATPGLEFTDTQYF,TGCAGTGCTACCCCCGGACTAGAATTTACAGATACGCAGTATTTT
TRBD2,TRBV6-1,TRBJ2-2,NA,CASTRTSGANTGELFF,TGTGCCAGCACCCGGACTAGCGGAGCGAACACCGGGGAGCTGTTTTTT
NA,TRBV6-5,TRBJ2-5,few,CASSYSKFVETQYF,TGTGCCAGCAGTTACTCGAAATTTGTGGAGACCCAGTACTTC
TRBD1,TRBV15,TRBJ2-3,few,CATSREILDRGPDTQYF,TGTGCCACCAGCAGAGAAATCTTGGACAGGGGGCCAGATACGCAGTATTTT
NA,TRBV10-3,TRBJ1-5,many,CATKDNSNQPQHF,TGTGCCACCAAGGACAATAGCAATCAGCCCCAGCATTTT
NA,TRBV20-1,TRBJ2-2,NA,CSAREGGSGGELFF,TGCAGTGCTAGAGAGGGGGGAAGCGGCGGGGAGCTGTTTTTT
NA,TRBV10-3,TRBJ2-7,many,CAISEVGYEQYF,TGTGCCATCAGTGAGGTTGGGTACGAGCAGTACTTC
NA,TRBV7-2,TRBJ2-5,few,CASSILRLPEGTQYF,TGTGCCAGCAGCATACTCCGGCTACCCGAGGGGACCCAGTACTTC
NA,TRBV7-2,TRBJ2-3,NA,CASSSWGQSDTQYF,TGTGCCAGCAGCTCATGGGGGCAGTCAGATACGCAGTATTTT
TRBD1,TRBV20-1,TRBJ2-7,many,CSARTGQGAYEQYF,TGCAGTGCTAGAACGGGACAGGGAGCCTACGAGCAGTACTTC
NA,TRBV13,TRBJ2-3,NA,CASSLDSPYTDTQYF,TGTGCCAGCAGCTTAGATAGCCCATACACAGATACGCAGTATTTT
TRBD1,TRBV20-1,TRBJ1-1,few,CSAVRGSGDTEAFF,TGCAGTGCTGTCAGGGGGAGTGGGGACACTGAAGCTTTCTTT
TRBD2,TRBV5-4,TRBJ2-1,few,CASSFGLAGSGEQFF,TGTGCCAGCAGCTTCGGACTAGCGGGATCGGGTGAGCAGTTCTTC
NA,TRBV7-2,TRBJ2-5,few,CASSFASGGETQYF,TGTGCCAGCAGCTTCGCGAGCGGAGGAGAGACCCAGTACTTC
TRBD2,TRBV7-7,TRBJ2-1,once,CASSREVGGGQFF,TGTGCTAGCAGCCGGGAGGTGGGAGGAGGGCAGTTCTTC
NA,TRBV5-6,TRBJ2-3,NA,CASSLGEGGTDTQYF,TGTGCCAGCAGCTTGGGGGAAGGGGGCACAGATACGCAGTATTTT
NA,TRBV20-1,TRBJ1-6,few,CSARLPFSYNSPLHF,TGCAGTGCTAGGTTGCCTTTCTCCTATAATTCACCCCTCCACTTT
NA,TRBV4-2,TRBJ1-5,NA,CASSPTPGFSNQPQHF,TGTGCCAGCAGTCCTACCCCAGGGTTTAGCAATCAGCCCCAGCATTTT
NA,TRBV20-1,TRBJ2-2,few,CSATRFTGELFF,TGCAGTGCCACCCGTTTCACCGGGGAGCTGTTTTTT
NA,TRBV20-1,TRBJ1-1,few,CSARDLNMNTEAFF,TGCAGTGCTAGAGATCTTAACATGAACACTGAAGCTTTCTTT
TRBD1,TRBV20-1,TRBJ1-6,NA,CSAGTGPFSPLHF,TGCAGTGCCGGGACAGGGCCCTTCTCACCCCTCCACTTT
NA,TRBV29-1,TRBJ2-2,many,CSVDRTNTGELFF,TGCAGCGTTGACAGGACGAACACCGGGGAGCTGTTTTTT
TRBD1,TRBV20-1,TRBJ2-3,NA,CSASPGQGLIDTQYF,TGCAGTGCCTCACCGGGACAGGGTTTGATTGATACGCAGTATTTT
TRBD2,TRBV20-1,TRBJ2-1,NA,CSARVRTSGNYNEQFF,TGCAGTGCTAGGGTAAGGACTAGCGGGAACTACAATGAGCAGTTCTTC
NA,TRBV6-5,TRBJ2-7,few,CAIRGSTYEQYF,TGTGCTATCAGGGGTAGTACCTACGAGCAGTACTTC
NA,TRBV5-1,TRBJ1-1,NA,CASMGRDGGSGTEAFF,TGCGCCAGCATGGGGAGGGATGGGGGGTCGGGCACTGAAGCTTTCTTT
TRBD1,TRBV7-9,TRBJ2-2,few,CASSDKGQYTGELFF,TGTGCCAGCAGCGATAAGGGACAGTACACCGGGGAGCTGTTTTTT
NA,TRBV5-1,TRBJ1-2,NA,CASSLEGGRVGYTF,TGCGCCAGCAGCTTGGAAGGGGGGCGAGTGGGCTACACCTTC
NA,TRBV12-3/TRBV12-4,TRBJ2-1,many,CASSLAGVTLNEQFF,TGTGCCAGCAGTTTAGCGGGAGTTACCCTTAATGAGCAGTTCTTC
TRBD1,TRBV27,TRBJ1-2,NA,CASSPRDSRNYGYTF,TGTGCCAGCAGTCCCAGGGACAGCCGTAACTATGGCTACACCTTC
TRBD2,TRBV10-3,TRBJ2-5,many,CAISGTSPQETQYF,TGTGCCATCAGTGGGACTAGCCCTCAAGAGACCCAGTACTTC
NA,TRBV20-1,TRBJ2-3,NA,CSARPLRVGDTQYF,TGCAGTGCTAGACCACTACGAGTTGGAGATACGCAGTATTTT
NA,TRBV29-1,TRBJ1-5,many,CSVARGFLQPQHF,TGCAGCGTCGCTAGAGGTTTCCTCCAGCCCCAGCATTTT
NA,TRBV30,TRBJ1-5,few,CAGSGTDQPQHF,TGTGCCGGGTCAGGGACCGATCAGCCCCAGCATTTT
TRBD1,TRBV12-3/TRBV12-4,TRBJ1-6,NA,CASSATGTGNSPLHF,TGTGCCAGCAGTGCCACCGGGACAGGGAATTCACCCCTCCACTTT
TRBD1,TRBV5-1,TRBJ2-7,NA,CASSLGTGYEKDEQYF,TGCGCCAGCAGCTTGGGGACAGGGTACGAAAAAGACGAGCAGTACTTC
TRBD1,TRBV5-1,TRBJ1-1,few,CASSGQTGVTEAFF,TGCGCCAGCAGCGGACAAACAGGGGTCACTGAAGCTTTCTTT
NA,TRBV12-3/TRBV12-4,TRBJ1-2,many,CASSLPGTGGYTF,TGTGCCAGCAGTTTGCCAGGAACCGGAGGCTACACCTTC
NA,TRBV27,TRBJ2-1,NA,CASRNNEQFF,TGTGCCAGCAGAAACAATGAGCAGTTCTTC